Sequencing of this T cell receptor (beta chain) was carried out in a study of cytomegalovirus exposure and HLA in healthy donors. On the study more broadly: The roughly 120 validation repertoires, a later analysis reported, used the same platform as the roughly 610 first-cohort repertoires. Study-wide results and limits: Overall, approximately 150 TCR beta chains were annotated as cytomegalovirus-associated. Three CMV-associated chains proved CMV antigen-specific in vitro.

Regarding this clone: What it binds is unknown.

These donors were members of the approximately 110-subject validation cohort, a group separate from the roughly 670-subject first cohort. Germline V gives CDR1 MNHEY, CDR2 SVGAGI. CDR3 length: 15 amino acids. With 3 bases removed from V and 1 base from J, the gap between germline ends came to 7 bases. Clones were sequenced by immunoSEQ multiplex PCR, and TCRdb holds only the in-frame ones, with some missing. The repertoire holds approximately 270,000 clones, with nearly 90% as singletons. Source material: PBMCs. This sequence was found in a woman between 18 and 29 years old in good health and CMV-seronegative. The chain has TRBV6-5 and TRBJ2-6; D ambiguous. The CDR3 DNA follows: TGTGCCAGCAGTTATCTCTATTCTGGGGCCAACGTCCTGACTTTC. Translation: CASSYLYSGANVLTF.